This T cell receptor beta chain was sequenced for a study of blood T cell repertoires in COVID-19. Overall study context: Samples representing acute and convalescent COVID-19 were sourced from the United States, Italy and Spain. T cells, B-cell-depleted T cells, or PBMCs supplied cDNA or gDNA.

The CDR3 runs 14 residues. J lost 2 bases, V lost 6 bases, and 4 bases had no gene match. CDR1 MDHEN and CDR2 SYDVKM come from the germline V gene. Authors' analysis steps: Estimated nucleated cell counts came from reference gene primer amplification. Sequencing used immunoSEQ multiplex PCR; TCRdb keeps in-frame clones, though not all of them. D and trimming come from the DNA, and the V and J calls and clone size come from that table. The data contain about 180,000 clones, about 87% of them singletons. Sample: peripheral blood. The chain couples TRBV28 to TRBJ2-1; 7 nucleotides line up with TRBD1. This TCR came from a woman in her 30s with acute or convalescent COVID-19. The CDR3: CASRGQPAYNEQFF. The DNA for the CDR3 is TGTGCCAGCAGGGGACAGCCAGCCTACAATGAGCAGTTCTTC.